A selection of T cell receptor beta chains follows, all from one sample in a study of T cell changes during pregnancy in multiple sclerosis. Produced via immunoSEQ multiplex PCR; TCRdb's table is partial and in-frame only. The profile shows 85,000 to 100,000 clones, roughly 92% of them singletons. This material consisted of peripheral blood, taken in the first trimester of pregnancy. The receptors stem from a female donor with multiple sclerosis, enrolled in a pregnancy study. CDR3s include the opening cysteine and the closing phenylalanine or tryptophan. A D gene is named only where the DNA matches it firmly. Clone size, where shown, is once, few, many, or a class for clones that have expanded.

J	size	V	D	DNA	CDR3
TRBJ2-3	.	TRBV23-1	TRBD1	TGCGCCAGCAGTCGCCCGGGACAGACCACAGATACGCAGTATTTT	CASSRPGQTTDTQYF
TRBJ2-1	.	TRBV6-1	.	TGTGCCAGCCACGAGGGAGGGGGGTCCTACAATGAGCAGTTCTTC	CASHEGGGSYNEQFF
TRBJ2-7	.	TRBV4-1	TRBD1	TGCGCCAGCAGCCCTTCGGACCGGGACAGGGTGAACTTC	CASSPSDRDRVNF
TRBJ2-7	.	TRBV5-1	TRBD1	TGCGCCAGCAGCGAGAGGGGACAGTCCTACGAGCAGTACTTC	CASSERGQSYEQYF
TRBJ2-1	.	TRBV5-1	TRBD2	TGCGCCAGCAGCTTGGAATTGACTAGCGGGAGGGCCGGAGACAATGAGCAGTTCTTC	CASSLELTSGRAGDNEQFF
TRBJ2-7	.	TRBV5-1	TRBD2	TGCGCCAGCAGCTGGGGACTAGCGGGATCGGCGAACTCCTACGAGCAGTACTTC	CASSWGLAGSANSYEQYF
TRBJ2-7	once	TRBV5-6	TRBD1	TGTGCCAGCAGCTTGGCCCCGGGACAGGGCCCCTACGAGCAGTACTTC	CASSLAPGQGPYEQYF
TRBJ1-1	.	TRBV19	.	TGTGCCAGTAGTATGGCCAGGGTCGGTGAAGCTTTCTTT	CASSMARVGEAFF
TRBJ1-2	.	TRBV5-1	TRBD1	TGCGCCAGCAGCATCGGGACAGGGGACGGCTACACCTTC	CASSIGTGDGYTF
TRBJ1-3	.	TRBV19	.	TGTGCCAGCGCCGGTCGCTCTGGAAACACCATATATTTT	CASAGRSGNTIYF
TRBJ2-2	few	TRBV7-9	TRBD1	TGTGCCAGCACGACAGGGGCGAACACCGGGGAGCTGTTTTTT	CASTTGANTGELFF
TRBJ2-1	few	TRBV2	.	TGTGCCAGCAGTGAAGGGGGCAGGCATAATGAGCAGTTCTTC	CASSEGGRHNEQFF
TRBJ2-6	.	TRBV5-4	.	TGTGCCAGCAGCCCTGGCGGGGTCCCTGGGGCCAACGTCCTGACTTTC	CASSPGGVPGANVLTF
TRBJ2-3	.	TRBV28	.	TGTGCCAGCAGTTCGACAGGATCTAGCACAGATACGCAGTATTTT	CASSSTGSSTDTQYF
TRBJ2-7	.	TRBV11-2	TRBD2	TGTGCCAGCACCACCAGGCTAGCGGGACCCTACGAGCAGTACTTC	CASTTRLAGPYEQYF
TRBJ1-1	.	TRBV10-3	TRBD1	TGTGCCATCAGTACCGGGACAGCGAACACTGAAGCTTTCTTT	CAISTGTANTEAFF
TRBJ2-5	.	TRBV5-1	.	TGCGCCAGCGCCCGGGGTACCACACGGGAGACCCAGTACTTC	CASARGTTRETQYF